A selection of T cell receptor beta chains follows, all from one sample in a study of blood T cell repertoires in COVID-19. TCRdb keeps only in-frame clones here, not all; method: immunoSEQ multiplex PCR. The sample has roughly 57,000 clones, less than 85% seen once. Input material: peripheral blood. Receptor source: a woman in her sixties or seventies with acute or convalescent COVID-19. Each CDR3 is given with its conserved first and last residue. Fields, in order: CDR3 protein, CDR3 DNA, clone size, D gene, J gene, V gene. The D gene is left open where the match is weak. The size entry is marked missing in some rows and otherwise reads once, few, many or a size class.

CASVRTGQGITEAFF,TGTGCCAGCGTGAGAACGGGACAGGGCATAACTGAAGCTTTCTTT,-,TRBD1,TRBJ1-1,TRBV2
CASSLEAGVGYTF,TGTGCCAGCAGCTTAGAGGCAGGGGTAGGCTACACCTTC,once,-,TRBJ1-2,TRBV11-2
CASSYSGANTEAFF,TGTGCCAGCAGTTACTCCGGAGCGAACACTGAAGCTTTCTTT,-,-,TRBJ1-1,TRBV6-5
CASSLDRRYSPLHF,TGTGCCAGTAGTCTGGACAGGCGGTACTCACCCCTCCACTTT,-,TRBD1,TRBJ1-6,TRBV19
CAWGSILGLGGYTF,TGTGCCTGGGGGAGTATTTTGGGACTGGGGGGCTACACCTTC,-,-,TRBJ1-2,TRBV30
CASGGADTQYF,TGTGCCAGCGGCGGTGCAGATACGCAGTATTTT,once,-,TRBJ2-3,TRBV2
CASSIWGSGTGYFGELFF,TGTGCCAGTAGTATTTGGGGTTCCGGGACAGGGTATTTCGGGGAGCTGTTTTTT,-,TRBD1,TRBJ2-2,TRBV19
CASSHRDSYDSRGYTF,TGTGCCAGCAGCCACCGGGACTCATACGACTCTAGAGGCTACACCTTC,-,-,TRBJ1-2,TRBV7-7
CASSKDRGTEAFF,TGTGCCAGCAGTAAGGACAGGGGCACTGAAGCTTTCTTT,-,TRBD1,TRBJ1-1,TRBV5-8
CAWTKNTGFGTNEKLFF,TGTGCCTGGACCAAAAATACAGGGTTTGGAACTAATGAAAAACTGTTTTTT,-,-,TRBJ1-4,TRBV30
CASSPQGAGELFF,TGTGCCAGCAGCCCCCAGGGCGCCGGGGAGCTGTTTTTT,-,-,TRBJ2-2,TRBV5-5
CATSPRGRGNQPQHF,TGTGCCACCAGCCCCAGGGGACGGGGCAATCAGCCCCAGCATTTT,-,-,TRBJ1-5,TRBV15
CASSPDYRGRLETQYF,TGTGCCAGCAGCCCAGACTACAGGGGGCGCCTAGAGACCCAGTACTTC,-,TRBD1,TRBJ2-5,TRBV7-6
CAWSVGGNEKLFF,TGTGCCTGGAGTGTAGGGGGTAATGAAAAACTGTTTTTT,-,-,TRBJ1-4,TRBV30
CASSSAGGLRLRPFGYTF,TGCGCCAGCAGCTCTGCGGGCGGTTTAAGGTTGAGACCTTTCGGCTACACCTTC,-,-,TRBJ1-2,TRBV5-1
CASSLIRGGGWGTDTQYF,TGTGCCAGCAGCTTAATTCGGGGGGGAGGATGGGGCACAGATACGCAGTATTTT,-,TRBD2,TRBJ2-3,TRBV11-2
CASSRSEEDGYTF,TGTGCCAGCAGTCGTTCAGAGGAGGATGGCTACACCTTC,-,-,TRBJ1-2,TRBV7-9
CASSLATGTYNEQFF,TGTGCCAGCAGCTTGGCCACAGGGACGTACAATGAGCAGTTCTTC,-,-,TRBJ2-1,TRBV5-4
CASSSSQRQGDEKLFF,TGCGCCAGCAGCTCGAGCCAGAGACAGGGGGATGAAAAACTGTTTTTT,-,TRBD1,TRBJ1-4,TRBV5-1
CATMYAGGRDTGELFF,TGTGCCACGATGTATGCAGGGGGCCGGGACACCGGGGAGCTGTTTTTT,once,TRBD1,TRBJ2-2,TRBV15
CASSQESGGEQFF,TGCGCCAGCAGCCAAGAATCCGGGGGTGAGCAGTTCTTC,once,-,TRBJ2-1,TRBV4-1
CASSRGTTGFTNEKLFF,TGTGCCAGCAGCAGGGGGACAACAGGGTTTACTAATGAAAAACTGTTTTTT,few,-,TRBJ1-4,TRBV21-1
CASHRENSWTEAFF,TGTGCCAGCCACCGGGAGAATTCGTGGACTGAAGCTTTCTTT,-,-,TRBJ1-1,TRBV5-4
CASSALQGNHGYTF,TGTGCCAGCAGCGCCTTACAGGGAAACCATGGCTACACCTTC,-,-,TRBJ1-2,TRBV9
CASSPPPAASSTEAFF,TGTGCCAGCTCACCACCCCCAGCAGCGTCGAGCACTGAAGCTTTCTTT,-,-,TRBJ1-1,TRBV18
CASARSGSYNEQFF,TGTGCCAGTGCGCGCTCGGGCTCCTACAATGAGCAGTTCTTC,-,-,TRBJ2-1,TRBV27
CASSLGFGGTTDTQYF,TGTGCCAGCAGCTTAGGGTTCGGCGGAACCACAGATACGCAGTATTTT,-,-,TRBJ2-3,TRBV7-7
CASSRDRDRDEKLFF,TGCGCCAGCAGCCGAGACCGGGACAGGGATGAAAAACTGTTTTTT,-,TRBD1,TRBJ1-4,TRBV5-1
CASSVDRGRSPLHF,TGTGCCAGCAGCGTTGACAGGGGCCGATCACCCCTCCACTTT,-,TRBD1,TRBJ1-6,TRBV5-8
CASSYEGGAPTDTQYF,TGTGCCAGCAGTTACGAAGGGGGGGCCCCGACAGATACGCAGTATTTT,-,-,TRBJ2-3,TRBV6-5
CAWSGNNYGYTF,TGTGCCTGGAGTGGTAATAACTATGGCTACACCTTC,-,-,TRBJ1-2,TRBV30
CASSTDITNTEAFF,TGTGCCAGCTCAACGGACATTACGAACACTGAAGCTTTCTTT,-,-,TRBJ1-1,TRBV18
CASSPGQGPNTF,TGTGCCAGCAGCCCGGGACAGGGTCCGAACACCTTC,-,TRBD1,TRBJ1-2,TRBV3-1/TRBV3-2
CASSLSRATEAFF,TGTGCCAGCAGCTTAAGCAGGGCCACTGAAGCTTTCTTT,-,-,TRBJ1-1,TRBV7-9
CASSLSGNMNTQYF,TGTGCCAGCAGCCTTAGCGGGAATATGAATACGCAGTATTTT,-,TRBD2,TRBJ2-3,TRBV3-1/TRBV3-2
CASSLGADTEAFF,TGCGCCAGCAGCTTGGGGGCCGACACTGAAGCTTTCTTT,-,-,TRBJ1-1,TRBV5-1
CASSIWAARNTEAFF,TGTGCCAGTAGTATTTGGGCAGCCCGGAACACTGAAGCTTTCTTT,-,-,TRBJ1-1,TRBV19
CASSHDRSNQPQHF,TGTGCCAGCAGCCACGACAGGTCCAACCAGCCCCAGCATTTT,-,-,TRBJ1-5,TRBV3-1/TRBV3-2
CASSLARTSGGLETQYF,TGTGCCAGCAGCTTGGCAAGGACTAGCGGGGGGTTAGAGACCCAGTACTTC,-,TRBD2,TRBJ2-5,TRBV5-6
CASSLEYSNYGYTF,TGTGCCAGCAGCTTAGAGTATTCTAACTATGGCTACACCTTC,-,-,TRBJ1-2,TRBV5-6
CASSYPHQDYEQFF,TGTGCCAGCAGTTACCCCCACCAGGATTATGAGCAGTTCTTC,few,-,TRBJ2-1,TRBV6-5
CASSLIDRSTDTQYF,TGTGCCAGCAGTTTAATCGACAGGAGCACAGATACGCAGTATTTT,-,-,TRBJ2-3,TRBV28
CASSPSRRQVETQYF,TGTGCCAGCAGCCCTTCTAGGAGGCAAGTCGAGACCCAGTACTTC,-,-,TRBJ2-5,TRBV3-1/TRBV3-2
CSVQRTSGTDTQYF,TGCAGCGTCCAGCGAACTAGCGGCACAGATACGCAGTATTTT,once,TRBD2,TRBJ2-3,TRBV29-1
CASSLADSTGAQETQYF,TGTGCCAGCAGCTTGGCGGACAGTACCGGGGCGCAGGAGACCCAGTACTTC,few,-,TRBJ2-5,TRBV5-8
CASSYSGTAYEQYF,TGTGCCAGCAGTTACTCTGGGACAGCCTACGAGCAGTACTTC,-,TRBD1,TRBJ2-7,TRBV6-5
CASSAGGDREQYFNVKLFF,TGTGCCAGCAGCGCCGGGGGGGACAGAGAACAATACTTCAATGTAAAACTGTTTTTT,-,TRBD1,TRBJ1-4,TRBV11-2
CASSPPPARNGYTF,TGTGCCAGCAGCCCGCCGCCGGCCAGGAATGGCTACACCTTC,-,-,TRBJ1-2,TRBV11-2
CASETGVGSYTF,TGTGCCAGTGAAACAGGGGTCGGCAGCTACACCTTC,-,TRBD1,TRBJ1-2,TRBV19
CASSLSGGGSGNTIYF,TGTGCCAGCAGTTTATCGGGGGGGGGCTCTGGAAACACCATATATTTT,few,-,TRBJ1-3,TRBV27